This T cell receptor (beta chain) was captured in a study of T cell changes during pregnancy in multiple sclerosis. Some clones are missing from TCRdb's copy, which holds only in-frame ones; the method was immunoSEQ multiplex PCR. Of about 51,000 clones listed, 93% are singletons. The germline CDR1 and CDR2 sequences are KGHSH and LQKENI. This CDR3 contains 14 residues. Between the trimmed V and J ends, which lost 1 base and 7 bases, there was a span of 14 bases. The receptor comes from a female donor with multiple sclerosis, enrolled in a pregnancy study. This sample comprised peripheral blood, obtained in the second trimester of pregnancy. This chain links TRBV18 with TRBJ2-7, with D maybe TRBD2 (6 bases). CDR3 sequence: CASSPLDSAGEQYF. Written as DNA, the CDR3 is TGTGCCAGCTCACCACTTGATAGCGCGGGGGAGCAGTACTTC.